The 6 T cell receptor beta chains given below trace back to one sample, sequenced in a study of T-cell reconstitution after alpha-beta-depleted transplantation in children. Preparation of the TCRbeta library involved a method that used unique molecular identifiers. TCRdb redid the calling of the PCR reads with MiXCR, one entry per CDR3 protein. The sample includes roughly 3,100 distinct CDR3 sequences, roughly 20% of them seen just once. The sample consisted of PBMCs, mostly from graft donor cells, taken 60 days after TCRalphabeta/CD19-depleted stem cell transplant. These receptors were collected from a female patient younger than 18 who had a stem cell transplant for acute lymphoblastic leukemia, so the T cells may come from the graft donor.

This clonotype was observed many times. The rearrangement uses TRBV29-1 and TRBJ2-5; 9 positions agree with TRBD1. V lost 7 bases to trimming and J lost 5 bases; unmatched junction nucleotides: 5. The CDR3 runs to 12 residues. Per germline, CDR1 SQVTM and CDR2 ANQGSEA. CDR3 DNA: TGCAGCGAGGGACAGGGCAGGGAGACCCAGTACTTC. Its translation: CSEGQGRETQYF.

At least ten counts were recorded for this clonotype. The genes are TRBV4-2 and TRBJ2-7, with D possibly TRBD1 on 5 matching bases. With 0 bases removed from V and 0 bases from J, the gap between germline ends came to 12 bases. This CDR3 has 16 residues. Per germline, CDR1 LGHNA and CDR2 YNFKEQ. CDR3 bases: TGTGCCAGCAGCCAAGACAGGGTCATAGTCTCCTACGAGCAGTACTTC. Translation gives CASSQDRVIVSYEQYF.

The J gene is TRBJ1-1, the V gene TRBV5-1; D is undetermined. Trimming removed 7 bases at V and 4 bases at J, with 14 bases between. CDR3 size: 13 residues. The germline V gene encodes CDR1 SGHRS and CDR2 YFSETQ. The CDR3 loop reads CASFLRRGTEAFF. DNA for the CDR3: TGCGCCAGCTTCCTTCGGCGGGGCACTGAAGCTTTCTTT.

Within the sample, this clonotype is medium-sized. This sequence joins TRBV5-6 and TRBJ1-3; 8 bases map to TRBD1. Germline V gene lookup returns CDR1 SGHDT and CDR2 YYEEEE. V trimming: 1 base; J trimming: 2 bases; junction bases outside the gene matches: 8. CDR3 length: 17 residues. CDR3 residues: CASSLRQRTGPGNTIYF. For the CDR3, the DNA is TGTGCCAGCAGCTTGCGCCAGAGGACAGGGCCTGGAAACACCATATATTTT.

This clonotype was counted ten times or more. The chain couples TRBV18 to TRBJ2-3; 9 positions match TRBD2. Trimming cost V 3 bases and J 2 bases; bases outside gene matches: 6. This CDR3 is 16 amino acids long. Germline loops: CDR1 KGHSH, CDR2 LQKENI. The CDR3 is CASSPPSGGITDTQYF. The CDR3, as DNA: TGTGCCAGCTCACCCCCCAGCGGGGGGATCACAGATACGCAGTATTTT. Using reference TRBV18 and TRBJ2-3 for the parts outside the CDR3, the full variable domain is NAGVMQNPRHLVRRRGQEARLRCSPMKGHSHVYWYRQLPEEGLKFMVYLQKENIIDESGMPKERFSAEFPKEGPSILRIQQVVRGDSAAYFCASSPPSGGITDTQYFGPGTRLTVL.

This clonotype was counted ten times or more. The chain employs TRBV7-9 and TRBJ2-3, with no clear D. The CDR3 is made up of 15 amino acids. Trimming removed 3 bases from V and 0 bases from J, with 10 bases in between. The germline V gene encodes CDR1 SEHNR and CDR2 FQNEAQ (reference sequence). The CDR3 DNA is TGTGCCAGCAGCTTTTCCAAAACTAGCACAGATACGCAGTATTTT. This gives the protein CASSFSKTSTDTQYF. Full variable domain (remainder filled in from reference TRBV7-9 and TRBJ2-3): DTGVSQNPRHKITKRGQNVTFRCDPISEHNRLYWYRQTLGQGPEFLTYFQNEAQLEKSRLLSDRFSAERPKGSFSTLEIQRTEQGDSAMYLCASSFSKTSTDTQYFGPGTRLTVL.